This T cell receptor (beta chain) was captured in a study of OX40 agonist ivuxolimab in advanced cancers. Turning to this clone: Relative to the germline gene, one junction end is altered; a read error may explain this. Other DNA sequences in the same sample also yield this CDR3.

Assay used: immunoSEQ multiplex PCR; TCRdb lists only in-frame clones, some missing. The sample has roughly 56,000 clones, 80% to 85% seen once. This CDR3 has 15 amino acids. CDR1 and CDR2 from the germline V gene are SGHTA and FQGNSA. Baseline was the first blood sampling point, followed by cycle 4 day 1 and cycle 7 day 1. The sample in question was CD4+ or CD8+ T cells sorted from blood, obtained in a trial of the OX40 agonist ivuxolimab. The clonotype comes from an adult with an advanced solid tumor such as melanoma, head and neck, liver or kidney cancer. The rearrangement uses TRBV7-2 and TRBJ1-6; 8 bases line up with TRBD1. CDR3: CASSLQGDSYSPLHF. The CDR3 nucleotides are TGTGCCAGTAGCTTACAGGGGGACAGTTATTCACCCCTCCACTTT.